The clone carrying this T cell receptor beta chain appeared a few times. Time point denoted: patch test 1, 2 weeks after DPC sensitization. Sample treatment: therapeutic diphenylcyclopropenone sensitization with weekly scalp DPC. This CDR3 region has 15 residues. Germline CDR1 and CDR2: LGHDT and YNNKEL (reference sequence). V shed 3 bases and J shed 3 bases, with 14 bases lying between them. This entry is derived from a study of human T cells and chemical hapten exposure. MiXCR, applied by TCRdb to the RACE reads, yields one record per CDR3 protein. The data show 150,000 to 200,000 distinct CDR3 sequences, approximately 20% seen once.

The chain couples TRBV3-1 to TRBJ1-2; possibly TRBD1 for D (5 bases). Material: whole blood, obtained in connection with sensitization to the hapten diphenylcyclopropenone (DPC). The receptor's source is a woman between 50 and 59 years old with alopecia areata. Some clones in this sample may be carry-over from other donors' samples. This CDR3 is CASSQIGLQDYGYTF. Written as DNA, the CDR3 is TGTGCCAGCAGCCAGATTGGTCTACAGGACTATGGCTACACCTTC.